A selection of T cell receptor beta chains follows, all from one sample in a study of T cell responses to AZD1222 COVID-19 vaccine. The data were produced by immunoSEQ multiplex PCR, yet TCRdb's version contains in-frame clones alone and is incomplete. The repertoire consists of approximately 110,000 clones, with about 90% occurring once and the leading ten covering 8.5% to 10%. Sequenced here: peripheral blood, sampled on day 0 of AZD1222 vaccination. These receptors originate from an adult in good health. Both conserved end residues are part of each CDR3. Fields, in order: V gene, clone size, J gene, D gene, CDR3 DNA, CDR3 protein. A D gene is named only where the DNA matches it firmly. Size is omitted from some rows. Given values are once, few, many or a class for expanded clones.

>TRBV5-1|NA|TRBJ2-1|TRBD2
TGCGCCAGCAGCTCCCTGGGAGCGGGGGGGCTATATGAGCAGTTCTTC
CASSSLGAGGLYEQFF
>TRBV2|NA|TRBJ1-1|NA
TGTGCCAGCGGCTTGGAGATGAACACTGAAGCTTTCTTT
CASGLEMNTEAFF
>TRBV4-3|NA|TRBJ2-7|NA
TGCGCCAGCAGCCAAGGGCTGGGATCCTACGAGCAGTACTTC
CASSQGLGSYEQYF
>TRBV18|NA|TRBJ2-7|TRBD2
TGTGCCAGCTCACCACTAGCGGGAGGCCCCTACGAGCAGTACTTC
CASSPLAGGPYEQYF
>TRBV6-6|few|TRBJ1-1|TRBD1
TGTGCCAGCAGCCTAGAGACAGGGCCGACTGAAGCTTTCTTT
CASSLETGPTEAFF
>TRBV18|few|TRBJ2-1|NA
TGTGCCAGCTCACCACCCGGGGCAGGCCCGACCTACAATGAGCAGTTCTTC
CASSPPGAGPTYNEQFF
>TRBV4-2|NA|TRBJ2-7|NA
TGTGCCAGCAGTAATTTTCACCGGGACAAGGACTCCTACGAGCAGTACTTC
CASSNFHRDKDSYEQYF
>TRBV5-1|NA|TRBJ2-2|TRBD1
TGCGCCAGCAGCAGTGGGACAGGGAAGGGCGTGGAGCTGTTTTTT
CASSSGTGKGVELFF
>TRBV3-1/TRBV3-2|NA|TRBJ1-1|NA
TGTGCCAGCAGGCGGACGTCGGGCGGTGGAGCTTTCTTT
CASRRTSGGGAFF
>TRBV5-1|NA|TRBJ2-1|TRBD2
TGCGCCAGCAGCCCAACTAGCGGGAGCTCCTACAATGAGCAGTTCTTC
CASSPTSGSSYNEQFF
>TRBV6-7|NA|TRBJ2-7|NA
TGTGCCAGCAGTTACTCGAGCCTGGGGGAGCAGTACTTC
CASSYSSLGEQYF